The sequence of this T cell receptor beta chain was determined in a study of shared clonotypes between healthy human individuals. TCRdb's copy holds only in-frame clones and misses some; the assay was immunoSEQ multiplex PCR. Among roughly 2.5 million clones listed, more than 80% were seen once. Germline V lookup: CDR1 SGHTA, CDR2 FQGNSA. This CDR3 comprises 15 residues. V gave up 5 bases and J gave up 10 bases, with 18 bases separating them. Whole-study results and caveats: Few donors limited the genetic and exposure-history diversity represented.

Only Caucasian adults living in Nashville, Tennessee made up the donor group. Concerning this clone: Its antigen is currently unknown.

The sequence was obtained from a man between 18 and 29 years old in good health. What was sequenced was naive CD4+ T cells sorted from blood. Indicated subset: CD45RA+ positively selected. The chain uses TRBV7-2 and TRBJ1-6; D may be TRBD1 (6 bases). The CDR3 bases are TGTGCCAGCAGCCCCCAAACAGGGCAGGAGTCACCCCTCCACTTT. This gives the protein CASSPQTGQESPLHF.